The source of this T cell receptor (beta chain) is a study of preoperative IRX-2 immunotherapy in early breast cancer. Many counts were recorded for this clone. Only in-frame clones appear in the TCRdb table, and some are missing; sequencing was by immunoSEQ multiplex PCR. The sample holds some 99,000 clones; more than 80% are singletons and the top ten take around 2.1%. Treatment in this sample: preoperative locoregional IRX-2 cytokine immunotherapy. Patients received preoperative, locoregional IRX-2 cytokine immunotherapy in a phase Ib study. The V segment lost 4 bases and the J segment 4 bases; nucleotides outside the gene matches: 4. This CDR3 comprises 14 residues. Germline V gene sequence: CDR1 MDHEN, CDR2 SYDVKM.

V gene TRBV28 combines with J gene TRBJ2-7; 10 nucleotides agree with TRBD1. This receptor was identified in a human donor with breast cancer. Sequenced here: tumor tissue, sampled after IRX-2 immunotherapy. The DNA for the CDR3 is TGTGCCAGCAGTTCTTGGGACAGGGGATACGAGCAGTACTTC. Encoded protein: CASSSWDRGYEQYF.